These 29 T cell receptor beta chains were all obtained from the same sample, sequenced in a study of T cell changes during pregnancy in multiple sclerosis. Repertoires were generated with immunoSEQ multiplex PCR, while TCRdb's copy carries only in-frame clones and drops some. This sample has roughly 40,000 clones, with 70% to 90% found just once. The source was CD4+ T cells from peripheral blood mononuclear cells, collected after pregnancy. The receptor set was obtained from a female donor with multiple sclerosis, enrolled in a pregnancy study.

The chain employs TRBV7-3 and TRBJ2-1; the D is unclear. V gave up 2 bases and J gave up 7 bases, with 9 bases separating them. The germline V gene has CDR1 SGHTA and CDR2 FQGTGA. The CDR3 is 13 residues long. The CDR3 sequence is CASSLRRGNEQFF. The CDR3, as DNA: TGTGCCAGCAGCTTACGACGAGGAAATGAGCAGTTCTTC.

This chain joins TRBV2 and TRBJ2-1; D possibly corresponds to TRBD1 (6 bases). Germline V gives CDR1 SNHLY, CDR2 FYNNEI. The CDR3 length is 13 residues. Trimming took 5 bases from V and 5 from J, leaving 10 bases between them. The CDR3 loop is CASSLQGNNEQFF. CDR3 in DNA: TGTGCCAGCAGTCTACAGGGAAACAATGAGCAGTTCTTC. The complete variable domain, with remaining parts taken from reference TRBV2 and TRBJ2-1, reads EPEVTQTPSHQVTQMGQEVILRCVPISNHLYFYWYRQILGQKVEFLVSFYNNEISEKSEIFDDQFSVERPDGSNFTLKIRSTKLEDSAMYFCASSLQGNNEQFFGPGTRLTVL.

The gene calls are TRBV4-3 and TRBJ2-2; possible D gene TRBD1, 6 bases. The CDR3 runs to 18 residues. Trimming cost V 2 bases and J 4 bases, with 20 bases left between them. Germline V gives CDR1 LGHNA, CDR2 YSLEER. The CDR3 sequence is CASSQSPWGRGATGELFF. The CDR3 bases are TGCGCCAGCAGCCAAAGCCCTTGGGGGCGAGGAGCCACCGGGGAGCTGTTTTTT.

This chain connects TRBV19 to TRBJ2-3; D is possibly TRBD2 (7 bases). This CDR3 spans 16 amino acids. V shed 3 bases and J shed 1 base, with 14 bases lying between them. CDR1 and CDR2 from the germline V gene are LNHDA and SQIVND (reference sequence). The CDR3 spells CASSIRGDIGTDTQYF. The CDR3 DNA reads as TGTGCCAGTAGTATCCGGGGGGACATTGGCACAGATACGCAGTATTTT.

The J gene is TRBJ2-7, the V gene TRBV2; TRBD1 agrees at 9 bases. J was trimmed by 7 bases and V by 10 bases; bases with no gene match: 8. Per the germline V gene, CDR1 is SNHLY and CDR2 is FYNNEI. The CDR3 is made up of 12 amino acids. The CDR3: CATGQGVTEQYF. In DNA form, the CDR3 reads TGTGCCACGGGACAGGGCGTTACGGAGCAGTACTTC.

This clone appeared a single time. The chain employs TRBV29-1 and TRBJ2-2; 8 bases match TRBD1. Trimming cost V 1 base and J 2 bases; bases outside gene matches: 3. There are 15 residues in the CDR3. Germline lookup yields CDR1 SQVTM and CDR2 ANQGSEA. The CDR3 reads CSVEGGTGNTGELFF. The CDR3 DNA reads TGCAGCGTTGAAGGGGGGACAGGCAACACCGGGGAGCTGTTTTTT.

In nucleotides, the CDR3 is TGTGCCAGCAGCTTAGGAGACAGCGTCTATGGCTACACCTTC. Encoded protein: CASSLGDSVYGYTF. The chain couples TRBV7-9 to TRBJ1-2; D is perhaps TRBD1 (5 bases). Trimming stripped 1 base from V and 4 bases from J, with 10 bases between. Germline loops: CDR1 SEHNR, CDR2 FQNEAQ (reference sequence). The CDR3 spans 14 residues. The full variable domain, its missing parts supplied by reference TRBV7-9 and TRBJ1-2, is DTGVSQNPRHKITKRGQNVTFRCDPISEHNRLYWYRQTLGQGPEFLTYFQNEAQLEKSRLLSDRFSAERPKGSFSTLEIQRTEQGDSAMYLCASSLGDSVYGYTFGSGTRLTVV.

The genes are TRBV6-5 and TRBJ1-2; D may be TRBD1 (5 bases). V lost 8 bases and J lost 5, with 15 bases in between. The V gene's germline CDR1 is MNHEY and CDR2 SVGAGI. This CDR3 contains 13 residues. The CDR3 DNA is TGTGCCAGCGTCGGGGGGGAAGGGTATGGCTACACCTTC. Translating it yields CASVGGEGYGYTF.

This clone is a singleton in its sample. The J gene is TRBJ2-5, the V gene TRBV2; 7 bases map to TRBD2. Germline V gene sequence: CDR1 SNHLY, CDR2 FYNNEI. The CDR3 loop spans 14 amino acids. V shed 3 bases and J 6 bases; nucleotides not matched to a gene: 7. CDR3 nucleotides: TGTGCCAGCAGTGATTGGGAGGGATGGAAGACCCAGTACTTC. Protein: CASSDWEGWKTQYF.

The J gene is TRBJ1-6, the V gene TRBV5-6; 7 positions match TRBD1. The ends lost 4 bases at V and 7 bases at J; junction bases unmatched: 8. The CDR3 totals 15 residues. Germline V gene lookup returns CDR1 SGHDT and CDR2 YYEEEE. DNA of the CDR3: TGTGCCAGCAGCCTAAGGGACAGAGCAAATTCACCCCTCCACTTT. This encodes CASSLRDRANSPLHF.

V is TRBV2 and J is TRBJ1-1; D may be TRBD1 (5 bases). Looked up from germline, CDR1 is SNHLY and CDR2 is FYNNEI. CDR3 size: 14 residues. V lost 11 bases and J lost 0, with 16 bases in between. CDR3 sequence: CASAGVSMNTEAFF. CDR3 bases: TGTGCCTCAGCGGGGGTATCGATGAACACTGAAGCTTTCTTT.

The chain uses TRBV5-1 and TRBJ2-3, with 8 positions matching TRBD1. The CDR3 runs 17 residues. Germline V CDR1 and CDR2: SGHRS, YFSETQ. Trimming removed 0 bases from V and 3 bases from J; junction bases left unmatched: 9. CDR3 nucleotide sequence: TGCGCCAGCAGCTTGGCCCCGCAGGGGGCCTGGACAGATACGCAGTATTTT. This gives the protein CASSLAPQGAWTDTQYF.

This clone has only one observation. The V gene is TRBV7-2, the J gene TRBJ1-5; 9 positions match TRBD1. V was pared by 6 bases and J by 9 bases, with 9 bases of the junction left unmatched. CDR1 is SGHTA, CDR2 FQGNSA, per germline. The CDR3 sequence is 14 residues long. The CDR3, as DNA: TGTGCCAGCAGTCCCCAACAGGGGGCAGGGCCCCAGCATTTT. It is translated as CASSPQQGAGPQHF.

The V call is TRBV6-6, the J call TRBJ2-7; maybe TRBD1 (6 bases). The germline V gene has CDR1 MNHNY and CDR2 SVGAGI (reference sequence). The ends were cut back, 2 bases at V and 1 base at J, with 9 bases in the middle. The CDR3 covers 14 residues. CDR3 protein: CASSYRTGSYEQYF. CDR3 DNA: TGTGCCAGCAGTTACCGCACAGGGTCCTACGAGCAGTACTTC.

The chain recombines TRBV6-5 with TRBJ1-1; no reliable D call. The ends were cut back, 5 bases at V and 5 bases at J, with 12 bases in the middle. Germline assignment: CDR1 MNHEY and CDR2 SVGAGI. This CDR3 is 13 amino acids long. The CDR3 DNA follows: TGTGCCAGCAGTACACAAGTCGGGACTGAAGCTTTCTTT. Protein: CASSTQVGTEAFF.

The sample holds one count of this clone. The rearrangement joins TRBV7-2 to TRBJ2-2; 8 positions agree with TRBD1. The CDR3 extends over 15 amino acids. CDR1 and CDR2 from the germline V gene are SGHTA and FQGNSA. V trimming: 5 bases; J trimming: 3 bases; junction bases outside the gene matches: 5. This chain's CDR3 is CASSLLTGDTGELFF. Here the CDR3 DNA reads TGTGCCAGCAGCCTCCTGACAGGGGACACCGGGGAGCTGTTTTTT.

This clone was seen a single time. This chain uses TRBV29-1 with TRBJ1-1, with TRBD1 identical over 7 bases. Per the germline V gene, CDR1 is SQVTM and CDR2 is ANQGSEA. J was trimmed by 10 bases and V by 6 bases; bases with no gene match: 14. The CDR3 length is 13 residues. The CDR3 DNA follows: TGCAGCGTGACAGGGTATACATTGGAGTCAGCTTTCTTT. Its protein product is CSVTGYTLESAFF.

The gene calls are TRBV6-6 and TRBJ1-2; possibly TRBD1 for D (5 bases). Per germline, CDR1 MNHNY and CDR2 SVGAGI (reference sequence). CDR3 size: 11 residues. The V end was cut by 6 bases, the J end by 6 bases, with 8 bases between. The CDR3 here is CASRGGDGYTF. The CDR3 DNA reads TGTGCCAGCAGGGGAGGGGATGGCTACACCTTC.

The chain joins TRBV7-9 to TRBJ1-1; D not certain. The CDR3 consists of 15 residues. Germline loops: CDR1 SEHNR, CDR2 FQNEAQ (reference sequence). Trimming shortened V by 5 bases and J by 10 bases, and 23 bases separated the two germline ends. The CDR3 sequence: CASSLAWGEPIGAFF. In nucleotides, the CDR3 is TGTGCCAGCAGCCTTGCATGGGGAGAGCCGATAGGAGCTTTCTTT.

The chain couples TRBV7-2 to TRBJ2-5; the D is unclear. Germline V gene data show CDR1 as SGHTA and CDR2 as FQGNSA. The CDR3 spans 14 residues. The ends were cut back, 5 bases at V and 4 bases at J, with 14 bases in the middle. The CDR3, as DNA: TGTGCCAGCAGCCTAACTGCTATGAGAGAGACCCAGTACTTC. Translation gives CASSLTAMRETQYF.

This chain connects TRBV7-3 to TRBJ2-3; 9 positions match TRBD2. Germline-derived CDR1 and CDR2 are SGHTA and FQGTGA. The CDR3 runs 14 residues. After removal of 5 bases from V and 10 bases from J, the junction contained 10 bases not matched to a gene. As DNA, the CDR3 is TGTGCCAGCAGCCCCTCTAGCGGGGACTTCGCGCAGTATTTT. Translated, it gives CASSPSSGDFAQYF.

The chain couples TRBV11-3 to TRBJ2-1; 7 positions match TRBD1. J gave up 15 bases and V 1 base, and 18 bases lay outside the gene matches. Germline V gene data show CDR1 as SGHNT and CDR2 as YENEEA. The CDR3 consists of 16 residues. The CDR3 coding sequence is TGTGCCAGCAGCTTAGGGGGCGGTAGGGACAGAAAAAACTTGTTCTTC. Protein sequence: CASSLGGGRDRKNLFF.

V and J are TRBV4-1 and TRBJ1-2, with a possible D match to TRBD1 (6 bases). The V end lost 1 base, the J end lost 4 bases, and 25 bases lay between the germline ends. The germline V gene encodes CDR1 MGHRA and CDR2 YSYEKL. CDR3 length: 19 amino acids. The CDR3 spells CASSQVPPYGRGAPYGYTF. The DNA for the CDR3 is TGCGCCAGCAGCCAAGTTCCCCCTTACGGCCGGGGGGCACCCTATGGCTACACCTTC.

The chain uses TRBV19 and TRBJ1-1; D is uncertain. The CDR3 consists of 17 residues. With 4 bases removed from V and 4 bases from J, the gap between germline ends came to 22 bases. The germline CDR1 and CDR2 sequences are LNHDA and SQIVND (reference sequence). Here the CDR3 reads CASSTTWALAYFTEAFF. CDR3 coding DNA: TGTGCCAGTAGTACCACTTGGGCCTTGGCGTATTTCACTGAAGCTTTCTTT.

The count of this clone is one. The chain employs TRBV21-1 and TRBJ1-1; whether TRBD1, the table's D call, matches the DNA was not checked. TRBV21-1 is assigned pseudogene status. The CDR3 covers 15 residues. The CDR3 bases are TGTGCCAGCAGCAAAACCGACAGGGAGGAGACTGAAGCTTTCTTT. Protein: CASSKTDREETEAFF.

The chain links TRBV18 to TRBJ1-1; 7 nucleotides match TRBD1. CDR3 length equals 14 residues. V was clipped by 5 bases and J by 4 bases; unmatched bases: 7. CDR1 is KGHSH and CDR2 is LQKENI in the germline V gene. The CDR3 sequence: CASSGVTGRTEAFF. CDR3 DNA sequence: TGTGCCAGCTCAGGTGTGACAGGGCGCACTGAAGCTTTCTTT.

This chain links TRBV2 with TRBJ1-5, with D tentatively TRBD1 (5 bases). Trimming stripped 3 bases from V and 4 bases from J, with 10 bases between. The CDR3 is 14 amino acids. The germline gives CDR1 SNHLY, CDR2 FYNNEI. The CDR3 is CASSDLTANQPQHF. CDR3 sequence (DNA): TGTGCCAGCAGTGATTTGACAGCGAATCAGCCCCAGCATTTT.

The chain uses TRBV11-2 and TRBJ2-1; weak D call: TRBD2 (5 bases). Trimming left V 1 base short and J 4 bases short, with 11 bases between. The germline V gene encodes CDR1 SGHAT and CDR2 FQNNGV. The CDR3 consists of 15 residues. The CDR3 region has the DNA TGTGCCAGCAGCTTAGGGGTGGGAGAATACAATGAGCAGTTCTTC. It is translated as CASSLGVGEYNEQFF.

This chain links TRBV27 with TRBJ1-5, with 12 bases matching TRBD1. V trimming: 0 bases; J trimming: 7 bases; junction bases outside the gene matches: 7. CDR1 and CDR2 (germline): MNHEY, SMNVEV (reference sequence). The CDR3 covers 17 residues. CDR3 region: CASSLSLGTGGRQPQHF. CDR3 DNA: TGTGCCAGCAGTTTATCACTGGGGACAGGGGGCAGACAGCCCCAGCATTTT.